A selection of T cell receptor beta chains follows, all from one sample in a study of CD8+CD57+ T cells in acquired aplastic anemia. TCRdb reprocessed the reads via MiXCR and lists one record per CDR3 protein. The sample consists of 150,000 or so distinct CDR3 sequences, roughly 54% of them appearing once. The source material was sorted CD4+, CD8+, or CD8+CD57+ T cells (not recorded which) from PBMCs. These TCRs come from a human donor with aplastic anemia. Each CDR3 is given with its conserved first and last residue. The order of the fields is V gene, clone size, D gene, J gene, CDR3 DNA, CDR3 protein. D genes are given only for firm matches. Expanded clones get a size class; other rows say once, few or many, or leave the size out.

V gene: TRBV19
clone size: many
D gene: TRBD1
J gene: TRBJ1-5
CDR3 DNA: TGTGCCAGTAGTATAACCACAGGGGGCAGCGGCAATCAGCCCCAGCATTTT
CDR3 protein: CASSITTGGSGNQPQHF

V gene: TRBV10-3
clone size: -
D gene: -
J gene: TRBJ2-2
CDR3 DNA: TGTGCCATCAGTGACGTGGCCAGGGGAGCCACCGGGGAGCTGTTTTTT
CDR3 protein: CAISDVARGATGELFF

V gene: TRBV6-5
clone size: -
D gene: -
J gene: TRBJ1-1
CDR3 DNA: TGTGCCAGCAGGAGGGGATACACTGAAGCTTTCTTT
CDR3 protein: CASRRGYTEAFF

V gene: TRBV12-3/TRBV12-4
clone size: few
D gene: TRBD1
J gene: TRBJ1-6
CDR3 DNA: TGTGCCAGCAGTTCACCTCCAGGGGGGGGGAACGTGATCACCTATAATTCACCCCTCCACTTT
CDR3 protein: CASSSPPGGGNVITYNSPLHF

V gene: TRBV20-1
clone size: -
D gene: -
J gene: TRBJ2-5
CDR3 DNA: TGCAGTGCCCCGCGGGTAGAGACCCAGTACTTC
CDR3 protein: CSAPRVETQYF

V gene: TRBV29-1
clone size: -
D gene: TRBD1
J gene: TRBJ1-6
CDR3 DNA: TGCAGCCCTAGGAGGGGGCGAATGAATTCACCCCTCCACTTT
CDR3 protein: CSPRRGRMNSPLHF

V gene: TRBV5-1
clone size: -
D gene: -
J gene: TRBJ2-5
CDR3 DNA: TGCGCCAGCAGCCAAAAAGAGACCCAGTACTTC
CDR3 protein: CASSQKETQYF

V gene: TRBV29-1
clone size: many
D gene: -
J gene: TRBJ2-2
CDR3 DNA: TGCAGCGTTGGGGCCGGCACCGGGGAGCTGTTTTTT
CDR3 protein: CSVGAGTGELFF

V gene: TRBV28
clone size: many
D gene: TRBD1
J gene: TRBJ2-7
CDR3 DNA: TGTGCCAGCGAACCCCCGGACAGGGTCCACGAGCAGTACTTC
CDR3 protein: CASEPPDRVHEQYF

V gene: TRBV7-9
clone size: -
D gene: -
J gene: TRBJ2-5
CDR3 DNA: TGTGCCAGCAGCTTAGTCGGGGGCCTTGAGACCCAGTACTTC
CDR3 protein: CASSLVGGLETQYF

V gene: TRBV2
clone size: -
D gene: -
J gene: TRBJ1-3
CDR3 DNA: TGTGCCAGCAGACCAGGGGGAAACACCATATATTTT
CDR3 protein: CASRPGGNTIYF

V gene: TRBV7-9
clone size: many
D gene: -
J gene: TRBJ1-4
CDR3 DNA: TGTGCCAGCAGCACCACAAGGGGATATGAAAAACTGTTTTTT
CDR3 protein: CASSTTRGYEKLFF

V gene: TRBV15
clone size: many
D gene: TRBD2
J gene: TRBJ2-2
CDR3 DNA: TGTGCCACCAGCAGACCGCGGGGGTCGGCCACCGGGGAGCTGTTTTTT
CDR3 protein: CATSRPRGSATGELFF

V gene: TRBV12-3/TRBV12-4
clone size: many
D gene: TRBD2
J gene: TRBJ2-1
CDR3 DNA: TGTGCCAGCAGACCAGGAAGCGGGGGGGTTTGGAGTGAGCAGTTCTTC
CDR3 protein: CASRPGSGGVWSEQFF

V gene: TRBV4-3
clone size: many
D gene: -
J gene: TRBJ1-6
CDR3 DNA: TGCGCCAGCAGCCAAGATCTTTCCGGGAAATCACCCCTCCACTTT
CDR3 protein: CASSQDLSGKSPLHF

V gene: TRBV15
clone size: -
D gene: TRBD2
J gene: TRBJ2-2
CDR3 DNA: TGTGCCACCACCAATGGGGAGGGTACCGGGGAGCTGTTTTTT
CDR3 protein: CATTNGEGTGELFF

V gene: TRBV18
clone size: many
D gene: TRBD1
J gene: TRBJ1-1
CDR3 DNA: TGTGCCAGCTCAACCGGGACAGGGTTTGCTTTCTTT
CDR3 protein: CASSTGTGFAFF

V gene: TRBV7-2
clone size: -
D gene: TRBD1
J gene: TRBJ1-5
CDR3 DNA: TGTGCCAGCAGCTTAAGGGACAGGGTTCAGCCCCAGCATTTT
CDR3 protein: CASSLRDRVQPQHF

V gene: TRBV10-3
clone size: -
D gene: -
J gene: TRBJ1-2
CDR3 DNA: TGTGCCATCAGTGATGGGGGGAACTATGGCTACACCTTC
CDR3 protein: CAISDGGNYGYTF

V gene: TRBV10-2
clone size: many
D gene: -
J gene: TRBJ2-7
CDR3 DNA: TGCGCCAGCAGCCCAAGGGACAAGGGCATTTGGGAGCAGTACTTC
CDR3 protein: CASSPRDKGIWEQYF

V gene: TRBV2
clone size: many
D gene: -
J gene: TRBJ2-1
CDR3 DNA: TGTGCCAGCAGCTCGAGATCTAGGCAGTACAATGAGCAGTTCTTC
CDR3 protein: CASSSRSRQYNEQFF

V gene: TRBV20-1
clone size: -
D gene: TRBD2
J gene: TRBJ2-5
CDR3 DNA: TGCAGTGCTAGTGCAGCGGGAGTGGAGACCCAGTACTTC
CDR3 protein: CSASAAGVETQYF

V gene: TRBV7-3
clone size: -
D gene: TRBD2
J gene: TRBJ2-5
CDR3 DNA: TGTGCCAGCAGCCCACAGACTAGCGGGGGGCCAAGGGAGACCCAGTACTTC
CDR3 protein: CASSPQTSGGPRETQYF

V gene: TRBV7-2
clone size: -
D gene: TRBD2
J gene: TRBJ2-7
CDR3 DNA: TGTGCCAGCAGCTTCCGGGAGGGCCACTCCTACGAGCAGTACTTC
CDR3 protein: CASSFREGHSYEQYF

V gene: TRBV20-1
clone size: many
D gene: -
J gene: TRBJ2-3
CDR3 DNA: TGCAGTGCTAGAGATCGGGAGATTACGCAGTATTTT
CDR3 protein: CSARDREITQYF

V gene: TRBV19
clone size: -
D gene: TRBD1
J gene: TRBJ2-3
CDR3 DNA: TGTGCCAGTAGTACCACAGGGGGCAGTACGCAGTATTTT
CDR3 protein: CASSTTGGSTQYF

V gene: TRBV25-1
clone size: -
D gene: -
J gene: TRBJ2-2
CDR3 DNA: TGTGCCAGCAGTATGAAAGGGGTGAGCGGGGAGCTGTTTTTT
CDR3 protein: CASSMKGVSGELFF

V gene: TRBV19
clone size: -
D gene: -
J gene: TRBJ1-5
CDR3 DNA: TGTGCCAGTAGTAACCGGGTCCACACGCAGCCCCAGCATTTT
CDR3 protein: CASSNRVHTQPQHF

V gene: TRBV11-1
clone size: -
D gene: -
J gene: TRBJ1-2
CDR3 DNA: TGTGCCAGCAGCTTATGGACCCACGTGGGGCCTAACTATGGCTACACCTTC
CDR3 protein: CASSLWTHVGPNYGYTF

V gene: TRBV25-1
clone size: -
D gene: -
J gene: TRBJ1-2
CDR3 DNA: TGTGCCAGCAGTCGTGAAGGTTCCAGCTATGGCTACACCTTC
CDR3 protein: CASSREGSSYGYTF

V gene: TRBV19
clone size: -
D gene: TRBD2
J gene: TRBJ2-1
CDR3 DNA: TGTGCCAGTAGTGTATGGACTAGCGGGGGGGGTGAGCAGTTCTTC
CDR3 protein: CASSVWTSGGGEQFF

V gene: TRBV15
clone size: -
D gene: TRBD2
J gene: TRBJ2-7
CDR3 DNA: TGTGCCACCAGCAGACTAGCGGGGCCCTACGAGCAGTACTTC
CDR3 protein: CATSRLAGPYEQYF

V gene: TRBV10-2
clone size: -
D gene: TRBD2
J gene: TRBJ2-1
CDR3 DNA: TGCGCCAGCAGCGCCGGGACTAGCGGGGGGTCATCCTACAATGAGCAGTTCTTC
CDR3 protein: CASSAGTSGGSSYNEQFF

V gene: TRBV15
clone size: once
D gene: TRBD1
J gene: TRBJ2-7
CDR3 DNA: TGTGCCAGCAGCCGCGGACAGGGACCCAACGAGCAGTACTTC
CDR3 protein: CASSRGQGPNEQYF

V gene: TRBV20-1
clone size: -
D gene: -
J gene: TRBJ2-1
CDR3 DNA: TGCAGTGCTAGAGGCGATACCTGGATTGGATCCAATGAGCAGTTCTTC
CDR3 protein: CSARGDTWIGSNEQFF

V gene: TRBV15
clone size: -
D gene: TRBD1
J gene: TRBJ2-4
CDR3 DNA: TGTGCCACCGGCAGAGGACAGGGGATTTGGCAGTACTTC
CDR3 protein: CATGRGQGIWQYF

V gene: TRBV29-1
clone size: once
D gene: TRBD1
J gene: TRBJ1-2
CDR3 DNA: TGCAGCGTTGTGCAGGGGGCCTATGGCTACACCTTC
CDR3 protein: CSVVQGAYGYTF

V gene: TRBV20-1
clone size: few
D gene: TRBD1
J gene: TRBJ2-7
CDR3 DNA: TGCAGTGCTAGGGACAGGGTTATCTACGAGCAGTACTTC
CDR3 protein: CSARDRVIYEQYF

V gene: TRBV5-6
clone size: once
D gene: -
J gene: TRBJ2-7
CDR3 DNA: TGTGCCAGCAGCTTGGAAGGGGACGGCCCCTACGAGCAGTACTTC
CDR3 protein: CASSLEGDGPYEQYF

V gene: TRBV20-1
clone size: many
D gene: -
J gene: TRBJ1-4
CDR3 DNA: TGCAGTGCTAGAGAAGAGAAGAGCTCAACTAATGAAAAACTGTTTTTT
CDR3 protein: CSAREEKSSTNEKLFF